The 5 T cell receptor beta chains below were found in one sample sequenced in a study of CD8+CD57+ T cells in acquired aplastic anemia. Both TCR beta VDJ combination and CDR3 sequence profiling were carried out. Genomic DNA was the template for this profiling. MiXCR, applied by TCRdb to the reads, yields one record per CDR3 protein. The data hold around 150,000 distinct CDR3 sequences, with 40% to 45% observed a single time. Sequencing was carried out using sorted CD4+, CD8+, or CD8+CD57+ T cells (not recorded which) from PBMCs. Every receptor here comes from a human donor in good health, serving as a control.

The chain is built from TRBV7-2 and TRBJ2-5; the match to TRBD1 covers 7 bases. The CDR3 contains 13 residues. Germline V gene lookup returns CDR1 SGHTA and CDR2 FQGNSA. Losses at the gene ends were 5 bases for V and 6 bases for J; bases not matched to a gene: 6. Here the CDR3 reads CASSQGDPKTQYF. CDR3 DNA sequence: TGTGCCAGCAGCCAGGGGGATCCGAAGACCCAGTACTTC.

The rearrangement joins TRBV7-8 to TRBJ2-7; 12 nucleotides match TRBD2. The trim removed 1 base at V and 6 bases at J, leaving 4 bases unmatched. Germline-derived CDR1 and CDR2 are SGHVS and FQNEAQ. The CDR3 consists of 15 residues. CDR3: CASSLGTSGTREQYF. Here the CDR3 DNA reads TGTGCCAGCAGCTTAGGGACTAGCGGGACACGCGAGCAGTACTTC.

The genes are TRBV2 and TRBJ1-2; weak D call: TRBD1 (6 bases). This CDR3 region has 15 residues. Germline loops: CDR1 SNHLY, CDR2 FYNNEI. Trimming cost V 5 bases and J 0 bases, with 13 bases left between them. The CDR3 loop is CASSLIQGTNYGYTF. The DNA of the CDR3 is TGTGCCAGCAGTTTAATACAGGGAACTAACTATGGCTACACCTTC.

The gene calls are TRBV2 and TRBJ1-2; TRBD1 is a possible D gene (5 bases). This CDR3 has 13 residues. Trimming shortened V by 2 bases and J by 6 bases, and 10 bases separated the two germline ends. Germline assignment: CDR1 SNHLY and CDR2 FYNNEI. The CDR3 DNA is TGTGCCAGCAGTGAACAAGGAGGGGATGGCTACACCTTC. It codes for CASSEQGGDGYTF.

V gene TRBV6-2 or TRBV6-3 combines with J gene TRBJ1-1; 7 nucleotides line up with TRBD1. The CDR3 spans 13 residues. Per the germline V gene, CDR1 is MNHEY and CDR2 is SVGEGT. Trimming took 8 bases from V and 6 from J; bases not matched to a gene: 9. For the CDR3, the DNA is TGTGCCAGCTTTTCGACAGGGAGGGCTGAAGCTTTCTTT. Translating it yields CASFSTGRAEAFF.